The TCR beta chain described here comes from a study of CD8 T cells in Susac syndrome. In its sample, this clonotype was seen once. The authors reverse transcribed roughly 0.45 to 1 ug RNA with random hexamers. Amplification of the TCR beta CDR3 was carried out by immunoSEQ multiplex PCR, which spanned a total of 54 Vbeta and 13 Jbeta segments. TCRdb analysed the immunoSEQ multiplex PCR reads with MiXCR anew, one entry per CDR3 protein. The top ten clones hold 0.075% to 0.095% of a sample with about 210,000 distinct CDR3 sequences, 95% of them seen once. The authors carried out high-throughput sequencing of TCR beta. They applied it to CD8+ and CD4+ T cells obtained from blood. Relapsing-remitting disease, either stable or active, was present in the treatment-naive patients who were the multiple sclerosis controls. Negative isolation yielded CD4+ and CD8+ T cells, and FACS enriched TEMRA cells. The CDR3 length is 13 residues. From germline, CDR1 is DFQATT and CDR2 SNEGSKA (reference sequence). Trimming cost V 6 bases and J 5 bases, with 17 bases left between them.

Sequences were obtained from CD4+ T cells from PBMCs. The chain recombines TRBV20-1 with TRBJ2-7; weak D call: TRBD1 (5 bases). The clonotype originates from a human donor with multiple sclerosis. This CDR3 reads CSAIRAVPNEQYF. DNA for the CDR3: TGCAGTGCCATCAGGGCCGTACCGAACGAGCAGTACTTC.